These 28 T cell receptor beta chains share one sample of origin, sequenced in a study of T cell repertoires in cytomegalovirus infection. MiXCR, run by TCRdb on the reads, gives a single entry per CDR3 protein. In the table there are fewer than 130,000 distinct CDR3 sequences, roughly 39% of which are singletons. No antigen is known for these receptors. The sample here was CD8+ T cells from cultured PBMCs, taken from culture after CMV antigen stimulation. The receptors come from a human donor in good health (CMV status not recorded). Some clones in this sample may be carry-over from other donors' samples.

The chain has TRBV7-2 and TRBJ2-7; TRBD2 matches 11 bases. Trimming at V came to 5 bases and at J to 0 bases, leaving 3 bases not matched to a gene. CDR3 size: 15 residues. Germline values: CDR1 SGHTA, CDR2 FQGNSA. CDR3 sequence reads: CASSLGLAGSYEQYF. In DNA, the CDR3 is TGTGCCAGCAGCCTCGGACTAGCGGGCTCCTACGAGCAGTACTTC.

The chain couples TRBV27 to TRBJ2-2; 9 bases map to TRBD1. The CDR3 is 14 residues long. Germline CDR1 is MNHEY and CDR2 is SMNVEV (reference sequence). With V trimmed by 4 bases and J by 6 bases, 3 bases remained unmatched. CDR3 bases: TGTGCCAGCAGTTCCGGGACAGGGCCCGGGGAGCTGTTTTTT. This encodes CASSSGTGPGELFF.

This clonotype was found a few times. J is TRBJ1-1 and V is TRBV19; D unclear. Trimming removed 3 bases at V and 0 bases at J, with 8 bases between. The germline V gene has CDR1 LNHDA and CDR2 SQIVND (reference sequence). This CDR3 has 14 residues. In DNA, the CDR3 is TGTGCCAGTAGTATGACCCTAATGAACACTGAAGCTTTCTTT. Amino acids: CASSMTLMNTEAFF.

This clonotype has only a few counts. The CDR3 nucleotides are TGTGCCAGCAGCTTAGGAATGCTAGGGGACAGGGGTCCAAACACCGGGGAGCTGTTTTTT. This codes for CASSLGMLGDRGPNTGELFF. V is TRBV7-2 and J is TRBJ2-2; 10 bases line up with TRBD1. With V trimmed by 1 base and J by 2 bases, 13 bases remained unmatched. The CDR3 covers 20 residues. The germline V gene encodes CDR1 SGHTA and CDR2 FQGNSA.

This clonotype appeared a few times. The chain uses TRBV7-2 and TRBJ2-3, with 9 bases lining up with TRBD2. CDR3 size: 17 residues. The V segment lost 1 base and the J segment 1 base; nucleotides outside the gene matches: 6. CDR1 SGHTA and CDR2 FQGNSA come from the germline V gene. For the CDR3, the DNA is TGTGCCAGCAGCTTAGAAATACTAGCGGGTGGCACAGATACGCAGTATTTT. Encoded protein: CASSLEILAGGTDTQYF.

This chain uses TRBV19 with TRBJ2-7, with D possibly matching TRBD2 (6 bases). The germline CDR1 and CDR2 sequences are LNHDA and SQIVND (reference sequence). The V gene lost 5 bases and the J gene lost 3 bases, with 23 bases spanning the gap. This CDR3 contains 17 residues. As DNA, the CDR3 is TGTGCCAGTAGTCTGCTCTTTCGCGGGGAGGTCTACTACGAGCAGTACTTC. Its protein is CASSLLFRGEVYYEQYF.

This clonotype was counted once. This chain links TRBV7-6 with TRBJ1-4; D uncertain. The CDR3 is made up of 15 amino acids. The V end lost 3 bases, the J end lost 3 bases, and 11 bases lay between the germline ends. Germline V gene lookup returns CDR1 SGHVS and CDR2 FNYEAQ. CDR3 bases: TGTGCCAGCAGCTTTCAGAGTCTGCCTAATGAAAAACTGTTTTTT. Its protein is CASSFQSLPNEKLFF.

CDR3 DNA sequence: TGCAGTGCTAGAGATCTGGGACAGGGGGACACTGAAGCTTTCTTT. Encoded protein: CSARDLGQGDTEAFF. The rearrangement uses TRBV20-1 and TRBJ1-1, with 11 positions matching TRBD1. The CDR3 sequence is 15 residues long. The germline V gene has CDR1 DFQATT and CDR2 SNEGSKA (reference sequence). J gave up 3 bases and V 0 bases, and 3 bases lay outside the gene matches.

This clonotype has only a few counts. The CDR3 loop is CASSSNTEAFF. In DNA, the CDR3 is TGTGCCAGCAGTTCTAACACTGAAGCTTTCTTT. This chain joins TRBV2 and TRBJ1-1; D not resolved. Deletions cut 5 bases from V and 2 bases from J, with 3 bases between. From germline, CDR1 is SNHLY and CDR2 FYNNEI. There are 11 residues in the CDR3.

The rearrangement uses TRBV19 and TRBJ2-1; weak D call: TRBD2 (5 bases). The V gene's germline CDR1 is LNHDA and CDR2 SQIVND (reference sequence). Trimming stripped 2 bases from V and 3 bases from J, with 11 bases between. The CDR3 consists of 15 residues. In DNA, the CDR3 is TGTGCCAGTAGTATATACCTAGCCCTCTACAATGAGCAGTTCTTC. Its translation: CASSIYLALYNEQFF. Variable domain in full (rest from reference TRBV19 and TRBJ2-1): DGGITQSPKYLFRKEGQNVTLSCEQNLNHDAMYWYRQDPGQGLRLIYYSQIVNDFQKGDIAEGYSVSREKKESFPLTVTSAQKNPTAFYLCASSIYLALYNEQFFGPGTRLTVL.

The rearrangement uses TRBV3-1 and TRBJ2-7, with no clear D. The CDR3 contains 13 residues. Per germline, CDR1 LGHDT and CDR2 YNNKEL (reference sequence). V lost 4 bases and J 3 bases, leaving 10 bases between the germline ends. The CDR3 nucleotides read TGTGCCAGCAGCCCGGTTGGGAACTACGAGCAGTACTTC. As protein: CASSPVGNYEQYF.

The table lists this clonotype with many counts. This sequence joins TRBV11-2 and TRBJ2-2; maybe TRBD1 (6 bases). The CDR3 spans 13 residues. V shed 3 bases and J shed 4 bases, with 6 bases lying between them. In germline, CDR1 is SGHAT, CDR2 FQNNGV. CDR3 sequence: CASSLGATGELFF. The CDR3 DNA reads TGTGCCAGCAGCTTGGGGGCCACCGGGGAGCTGTTTTTT.

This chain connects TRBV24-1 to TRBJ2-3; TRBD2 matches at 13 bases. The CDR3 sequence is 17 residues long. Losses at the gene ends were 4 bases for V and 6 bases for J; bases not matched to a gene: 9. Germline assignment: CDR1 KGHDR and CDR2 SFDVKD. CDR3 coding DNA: TGTGCCACCAGTGACCCGAAACTAGCGGGGGGGAAGGATACGCAGTATTTT. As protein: CATSDPKLAGGKDTQYF.

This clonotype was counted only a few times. Written as DNA, the CDR3 is TGTGCCAGCACCCTACTAGCGGGGGTCACAGATACGCAGTATTTT. It yields the protein CASTLLAGVTDTQYF. The rearrangement links TRBV27 to TRBJ2-3, with 11 bases that match TRBD2. Germline assignment: CDR1 MNHEY and CDR2 SMNVEV (reference sequence). CDR3 length: 15 residues. The V and J ends lost 7 bases and 2 bases, in that order; junction bases with no gene match: 5.

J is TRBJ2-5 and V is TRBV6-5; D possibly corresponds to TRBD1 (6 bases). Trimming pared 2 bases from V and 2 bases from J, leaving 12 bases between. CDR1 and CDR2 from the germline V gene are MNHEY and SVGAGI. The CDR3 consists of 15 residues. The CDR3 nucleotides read TGTGCCAGCAGTTACGGGGCAGGGGATCAAGAGACCCAGTACTTC. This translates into CASSYGAGDQETQYF.

The CDR3 protein is CASSFYRGLNTEAFF. In DNA, the CDR3 is TGTGCCAGCAGCTTTTACAGGGGGCTTAACACTGAAGCTTTCTTT. V is TRBV5-4 and J is TRBJ1-1; 9 bases line up with TRBD1. The germline gives CDR1 SGHNT, CDR2 YYREEE (reference sequence). The CDR3 has 15 amino acids. Losses at the gene ends were 2 bases for V and 2 bases for J; bases not matched to a gene: 4.

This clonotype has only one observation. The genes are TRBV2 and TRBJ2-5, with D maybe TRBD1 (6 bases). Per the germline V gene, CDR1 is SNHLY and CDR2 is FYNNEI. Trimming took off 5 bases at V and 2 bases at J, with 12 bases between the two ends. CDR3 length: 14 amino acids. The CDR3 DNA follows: TGTGCCAGCAGTCCTCGGACAGCTCAAGAGACCCAGTACTTC. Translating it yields CASSPRTAQETQYF.

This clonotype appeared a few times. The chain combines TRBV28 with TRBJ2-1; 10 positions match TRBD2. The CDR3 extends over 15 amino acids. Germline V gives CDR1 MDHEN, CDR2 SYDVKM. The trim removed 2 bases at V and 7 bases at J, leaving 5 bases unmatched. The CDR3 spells CASSLRLAGANEQFF. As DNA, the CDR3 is TGTGCCAGCAGTTTAAGGCTAGCGGGGGCGAATGAGCAGTTCTTC.

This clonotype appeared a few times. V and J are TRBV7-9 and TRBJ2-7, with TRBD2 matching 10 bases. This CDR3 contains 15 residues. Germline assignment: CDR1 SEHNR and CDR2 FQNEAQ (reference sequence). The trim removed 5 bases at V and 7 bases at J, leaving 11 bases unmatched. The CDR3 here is CASSPGTSALGEQYF. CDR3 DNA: TGTGCCAGCAGCCCGGGGACTAGCGCCTTGGGAGAGCAGTACTTC.

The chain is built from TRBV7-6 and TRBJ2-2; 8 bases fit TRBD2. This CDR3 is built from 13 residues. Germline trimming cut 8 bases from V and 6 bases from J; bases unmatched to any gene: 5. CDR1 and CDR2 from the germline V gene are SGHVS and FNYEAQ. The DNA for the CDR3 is TGTGCCAGCCGGGAGGGGCTCCCCGGGGAGCTGTTTTTT. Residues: CASREGLPGELFF.

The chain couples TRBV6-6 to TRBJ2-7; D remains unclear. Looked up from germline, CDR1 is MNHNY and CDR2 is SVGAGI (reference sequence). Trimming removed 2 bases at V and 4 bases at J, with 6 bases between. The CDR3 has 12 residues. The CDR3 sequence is CASSYGMYEQYF. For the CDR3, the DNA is TGTGCCAGCAGTTACGGAATGTACGAGCAGTACTTC.

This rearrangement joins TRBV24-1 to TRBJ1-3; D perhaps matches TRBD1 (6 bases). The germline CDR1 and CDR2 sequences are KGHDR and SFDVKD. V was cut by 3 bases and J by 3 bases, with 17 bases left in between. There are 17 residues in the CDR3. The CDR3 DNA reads TGTGCCACCAGTGATAATGGACAGCCTGGACTTGGAAACACCATATATTTT. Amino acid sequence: CATSDNGQPGLGNTIYF.

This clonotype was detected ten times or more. For the CDR3, the DNA is TGTGCCAGCAGCCGGTTCCAGCGGGGGGGTGACAATGAGCAGTTCTTC. Protein product: CASSRFQRGGDNEQFF. The chain combines TRBV7-2 with TRBJ2-1; 10 bases map to TRBD2. The CDR3 runs to 16 residues. V was pared by 5 bases and J by 5 bases, with 9 bases of the junction left unmatched. CDR1 is SGHTA, CDR2 FQGNSA, per germline.

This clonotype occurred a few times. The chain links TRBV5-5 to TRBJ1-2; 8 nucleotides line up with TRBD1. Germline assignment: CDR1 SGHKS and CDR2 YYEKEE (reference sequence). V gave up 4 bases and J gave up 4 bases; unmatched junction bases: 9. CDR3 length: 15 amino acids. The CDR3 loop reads CASSPSGTGFYGYTF. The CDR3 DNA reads TGTGCCAGCAGCCCCTCCGGGACAGGATTCTATGGCTACACCTTC.

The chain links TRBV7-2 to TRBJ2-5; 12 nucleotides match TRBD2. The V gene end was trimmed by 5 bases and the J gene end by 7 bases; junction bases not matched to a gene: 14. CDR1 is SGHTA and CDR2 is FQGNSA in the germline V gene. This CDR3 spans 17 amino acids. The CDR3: CASSPYSTSGGRGTQYF. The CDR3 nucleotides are TGTGCCAGCAGCCCATACTCCACTAGCGGGGGGCGAGGGACCCAGTACTTC.

The CDR3 loop reads CASSPSGGPSTDTQYF. The CDR3 DNA follows: TGTGCCAGCAGCCCTAGCGGGGGGCCCAGCACAGATACGCAGTATTTT. The chain joins TRBV7-6 to TRBJ2-3; 11 positions match TRBD2. CDR3 size: 16 residues. Germline loops: CDR1 SGHVS, CDR2 FNYEAQ. Losses at the gene ends were 5 bases for V and 0 bases for J; bases not matched to a gene: 4.

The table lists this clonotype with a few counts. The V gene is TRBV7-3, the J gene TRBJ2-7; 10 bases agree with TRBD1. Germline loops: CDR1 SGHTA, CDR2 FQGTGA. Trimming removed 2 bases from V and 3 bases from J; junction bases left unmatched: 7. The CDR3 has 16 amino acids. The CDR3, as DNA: TGTGCCAGCAGCTTAGGAGGGACAGGGGTATTCTACGAGCAGTACTTC. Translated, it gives CASSLGGTGVFYEQYF.

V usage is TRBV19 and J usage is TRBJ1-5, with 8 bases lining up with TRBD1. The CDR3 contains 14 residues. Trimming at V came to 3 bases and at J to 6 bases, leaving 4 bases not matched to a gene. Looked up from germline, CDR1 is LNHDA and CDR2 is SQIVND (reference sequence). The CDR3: CASSITGGGQPQHF. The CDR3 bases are TGTGCCAGTAGTATCACAGGGGGAGGTCAGCCCCAGCATTTT.